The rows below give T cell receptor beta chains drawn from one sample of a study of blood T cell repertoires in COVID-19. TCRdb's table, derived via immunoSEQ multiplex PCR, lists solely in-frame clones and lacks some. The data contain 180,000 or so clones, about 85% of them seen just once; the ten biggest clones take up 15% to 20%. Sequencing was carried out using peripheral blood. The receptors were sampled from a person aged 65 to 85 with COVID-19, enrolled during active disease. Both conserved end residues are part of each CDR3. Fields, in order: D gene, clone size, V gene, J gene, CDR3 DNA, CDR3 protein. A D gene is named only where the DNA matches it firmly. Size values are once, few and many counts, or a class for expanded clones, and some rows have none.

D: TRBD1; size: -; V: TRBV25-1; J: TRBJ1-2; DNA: TGTGCCAGCAGTGAATCCCCCGGGACAGGGGAATTGCGTGGCTACACCTTC; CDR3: CASSESPGTGELRGYTF
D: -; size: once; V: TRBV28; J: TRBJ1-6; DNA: TGTGCCAGCAACACGGTCGGGACAAGGAATTCACCCCTCCACTTT; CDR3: CASNTVGTRNSPLHF
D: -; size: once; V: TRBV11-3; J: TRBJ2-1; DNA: TGTGCCAGCAGCTTAGTGTCGGAGGGGTACAATGAGCAGTTCTTC; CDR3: CASSLVSEGYNEQFF
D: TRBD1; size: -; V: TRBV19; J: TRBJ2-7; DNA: TGTGCCAGTAGTATAGATCCGGGGACAGGGGAGGACGAGCAGTACTTC; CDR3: CASSIDPGTGEDEQYF
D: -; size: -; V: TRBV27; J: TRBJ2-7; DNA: TGTGCCAGCATTACCGGGAGGGGGCCCCCGAACCTCTACGAGCAGTACTTC; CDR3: CASITGRGPPNLYEQYF
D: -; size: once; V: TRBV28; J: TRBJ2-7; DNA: TGTGCCAGCACCTTGGGACATTCAATCCGCGAGCAGTACTTC; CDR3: CASTLGHSIREQYF
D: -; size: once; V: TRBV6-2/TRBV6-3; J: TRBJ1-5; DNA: TGTGCCAGCAGTTACCAGGGTGGGAGCAATCAGCCCCAGCATTTT; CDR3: CASSYQGGSNQPQHF
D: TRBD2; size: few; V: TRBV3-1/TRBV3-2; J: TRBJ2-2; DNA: TGTGCCAGCAGCCAAGGAAGCGGGGGAACAACCGGGGAGCTGTTTTTT; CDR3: CASSQGSGGTTGELFF
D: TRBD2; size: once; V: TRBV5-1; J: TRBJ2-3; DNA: TGCGCCAGCAGCGGACCCCAATTAGCGGGAGTCACAGATACGCAGTATTTT; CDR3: CASSGPQLAGVTDTQYF
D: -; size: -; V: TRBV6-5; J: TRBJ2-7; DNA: TGTGCCAGCAGCCGTTACGAGCAGTACTTC; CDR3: CASSRYEQYF
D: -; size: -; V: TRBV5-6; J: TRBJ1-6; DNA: TGTGCCAGCAGCAAGCAGACAGGATCTTTTTCACCCCTCCACTTT; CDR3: CASSKQTGSFSPLHF
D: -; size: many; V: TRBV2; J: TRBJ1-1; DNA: TGTGCCAGCAGTTCCCTACGCCGGGACACAGCTTTCTTT; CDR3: CASSSLRRDTAFF
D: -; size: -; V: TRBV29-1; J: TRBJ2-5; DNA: TGCAGCGTCCGACAGGAGGAGACCCAGTACTTC; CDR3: CSVRQEETQYF
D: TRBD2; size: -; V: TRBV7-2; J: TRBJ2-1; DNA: TGTGCCAGCAGCTCCATAGCGGGGGGCGGTGAGCAGTTCTTC; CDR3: CASSSIAGGGEQFF
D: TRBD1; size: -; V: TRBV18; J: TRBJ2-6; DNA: TGTGCCAGCTCACCAAAATACAGGGGCTCCGGAGCCAACGTCCTGACTTTC; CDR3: CASSPKYRGSGANVLTF
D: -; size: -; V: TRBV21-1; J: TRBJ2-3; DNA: TGTGCCAGCAGCACCGGGACTCCTCATACGCAGTATTTT; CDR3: CASSTGTPHTQYF
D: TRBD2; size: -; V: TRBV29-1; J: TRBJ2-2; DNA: TGCAGCGCCAGACTAGCGGTGAACACCGGGGAGCTGTTTTTT; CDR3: CSARLAVNTGELFF
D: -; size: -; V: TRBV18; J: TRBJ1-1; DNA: TGTGCCAGCTCACCATTCAGGGATGGGGCTGAAGCTTTCTTT; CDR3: CASSPFRDGAEAFF
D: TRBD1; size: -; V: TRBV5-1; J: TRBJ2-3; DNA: TGCGCCAGCAGCCAAACAGGGGGAAGCACAGATACGCAGTATTTT; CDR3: CASSQTGGSTDTQYF
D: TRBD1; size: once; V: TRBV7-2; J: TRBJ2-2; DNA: TGTGCCAGCAGCTTAGGGGCAGGGGGTAGCACCGGGGAGCTGTTTTTT; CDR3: CASSLGAGGSTGELFF
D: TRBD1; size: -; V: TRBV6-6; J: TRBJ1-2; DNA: TGTGCCAGCAGTCCTCAGGGGGAGGTGGAGGGTTCCTATGGCTACACCTTC; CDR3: CASSPQGEVEGSYGYTF
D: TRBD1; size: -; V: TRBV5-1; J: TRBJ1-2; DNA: TGCGCCAGCAGCTTGCATCCGGCAGGGGGCGACTATGGCTACACCTTC; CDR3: CASSLHPAGGDYGYTF
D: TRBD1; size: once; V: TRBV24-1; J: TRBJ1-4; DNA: TGTGCCACCAGTGAGGCTGGGACAGGGGAAAAACTGTTTTTT; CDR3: CATSEAGTGEKLFF
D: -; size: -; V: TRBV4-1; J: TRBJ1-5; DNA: TGCGCCAGCAGCCAAGGCAGGGCGGGGAGCAATCAGCCCCAGCATTTT; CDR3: CASSQGRAGSNQPQHF
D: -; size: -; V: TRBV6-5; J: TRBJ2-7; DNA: TGTGCCAGCAGTTACCTTCTATCCGGGAGACCCTACGAGCAGTACTTC; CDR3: CASSYLLSGRPYEQYF
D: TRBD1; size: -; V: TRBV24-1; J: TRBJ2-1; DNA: TGTGCCACCAGTGACCCCCGGGACAGGGTGGGCAATGAGCAGTTCTTC; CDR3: CATSDPRDRVGNEQFF
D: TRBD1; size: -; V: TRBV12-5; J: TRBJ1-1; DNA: TGTGCTAGTGGATTGGACAGGGCAGGGAACACTGAAGCTTTCTTT; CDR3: CASGLDRAGNTEAFF
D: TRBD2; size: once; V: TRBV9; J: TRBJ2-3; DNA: TGTGCCAGCAGCGCGACTAGCGGGGGTGTCACAGATACGCAGTATTTT; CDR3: CASSATSGGVTDTQYF
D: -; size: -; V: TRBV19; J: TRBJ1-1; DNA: TGTGCCAGTAGTGGGGGGAGTCGGAGGACGTTGAACACTGAAGCTTTCTTT; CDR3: CASSGGSRRTLNTEAFF
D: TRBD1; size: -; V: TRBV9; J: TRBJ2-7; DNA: TGTGCCAGCAGCGTAAGACAGGGAGACGAGCAGTACTTC; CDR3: CASSVRQGDEQYF
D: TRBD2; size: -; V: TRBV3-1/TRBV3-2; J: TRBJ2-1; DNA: TGTGCCAGCAGCCCCCGAAGAACTAGCGGGGGTACTGATGAGCAGTTCTTC; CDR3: CASSPRRTSGGTDEQFF
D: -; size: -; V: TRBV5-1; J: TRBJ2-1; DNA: TGCGCCAGCAGCTTGGAGGGGCACGAGCAGTTCTTC; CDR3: CASSLEGHEQFF
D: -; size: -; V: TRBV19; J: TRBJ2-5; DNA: TGTGCCAGTAGTCCCCGACAGGGACTGGGGGAGACCCAGTACTTC; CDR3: CASSPRQGLGETQYF
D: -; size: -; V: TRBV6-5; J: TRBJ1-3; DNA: TGTGCCAGCAGTTACTCCGCGTCGTCCTCTGGAAACACCATATATTTT; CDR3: CASSYSASSSGNTIYF
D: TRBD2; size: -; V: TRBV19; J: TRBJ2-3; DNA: TGTGCCAGTAGTATTAGCGGGAGTGGAACAGATACGCAGTATTTT; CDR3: CASSISGSGTDTQYF
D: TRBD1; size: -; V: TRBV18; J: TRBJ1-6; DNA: TGTGCCAGCTCACCGAAGACAGGGGGAAATTCACCCCTCCACTTT; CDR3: CASSPKTGGNSPLHF
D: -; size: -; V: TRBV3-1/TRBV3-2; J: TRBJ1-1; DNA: TGTGCCAGCAGTCGCATGCGTGCCACTGAAGCTTTCTTT; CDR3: CASSRMRATEAFF
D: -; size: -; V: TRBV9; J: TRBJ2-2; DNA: TGTGCCAGCAGCGTAGAAGGGGCTAGCGACGGGGAGCTGTTTTTT; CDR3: CASSVEGASDGELFF
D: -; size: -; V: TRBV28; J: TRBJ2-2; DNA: TGTGCCAGCACCATGGGAGGCACCGGGGAGCTGTTTTTT; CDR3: CASTMGGTGELFF
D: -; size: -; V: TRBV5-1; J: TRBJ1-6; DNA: TGCGCCAGCAGCCCCCGGGACAAGGGTTGGCCCCTCCACTTT; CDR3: CASSPRDKGWPLHF
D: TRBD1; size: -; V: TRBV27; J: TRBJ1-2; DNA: TGTGCCAGCAGTTTGGGACAGGGGATGTATGGCTACACCTTC; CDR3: CASSLGQGMYGYTF
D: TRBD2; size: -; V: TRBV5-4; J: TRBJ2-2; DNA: TGTGCCAGCAGCCCGAAGCGGGAGCCGAACACCGGGGAGCTGTTTTTT; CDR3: CASSPKREPNTGELFF
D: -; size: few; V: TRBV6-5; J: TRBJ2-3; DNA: TGTGCCAGCACCCCGAAGGTCAGCGCCACAGATACGCAGTATTTT; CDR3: CASTPKVSATDTQYF
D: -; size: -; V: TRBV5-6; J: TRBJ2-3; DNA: TGTGCCAGCAGCTTTCAAGATACGCAGTATTTT; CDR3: CASSFQDTQYF
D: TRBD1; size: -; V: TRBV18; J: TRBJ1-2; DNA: TGTGCCAGCTCCCGGACAGGGGAGCTCGGCTACACCTTC; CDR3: CASSRTGELGYTF
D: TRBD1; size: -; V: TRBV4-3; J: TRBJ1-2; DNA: TGCGCCAGCAGCCAGGGGACAGGGGGCCTGAACTATGGCTACACCTTC; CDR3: CASSQGTGGLNYGYTF
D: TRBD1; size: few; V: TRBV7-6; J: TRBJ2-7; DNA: TGTGCCAGCAGCTTACGAGGGACAGACCTCTACGAGCAGTACTTC; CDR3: CASSLRGTDLYEQYF
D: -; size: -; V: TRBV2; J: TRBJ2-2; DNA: TGTGCCAGCAGTGACTGGGCTCAGAACACCGGGGAGCTGTTTTTT; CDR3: CASSDWAQNTGELFF
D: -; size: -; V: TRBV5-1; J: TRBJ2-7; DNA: TGCGCCAGCAGCTTGGGCTGGGGGCTCGAGCAGTACTTC; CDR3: CASSLGWGLEQYF
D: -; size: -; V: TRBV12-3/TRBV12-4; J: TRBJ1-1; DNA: TGTGCCAGCAGCTTAAACGGTAACACTGAAGCTTTCTTT; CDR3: CASSLNGNTEAFF
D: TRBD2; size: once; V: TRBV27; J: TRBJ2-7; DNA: TGTGCCAGCAGGAGAACTACCGGGACTAGCGGAGGTTACGAGCAGTACTTC; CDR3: CASRRTTGTSGGYEQYF
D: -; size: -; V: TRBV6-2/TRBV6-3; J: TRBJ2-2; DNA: TGTGCCAGCAGTTACCGAGAAGTCACCGGGGAGCTGTTTTTT; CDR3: CASSYREVTGELFF
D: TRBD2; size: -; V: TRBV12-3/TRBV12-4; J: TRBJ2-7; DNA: TGTGCCCCCTCTCGGGGGGGTTACGAGCAGTACTTC; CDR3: CAPSRGGYEQYF
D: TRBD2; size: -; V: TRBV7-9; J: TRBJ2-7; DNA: TGTGCCAGCAGCTTTGGGGGGGTAGCGAGTAGGTCCGAGCAGTACTTC; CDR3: CASSFGGVASRSEQYF